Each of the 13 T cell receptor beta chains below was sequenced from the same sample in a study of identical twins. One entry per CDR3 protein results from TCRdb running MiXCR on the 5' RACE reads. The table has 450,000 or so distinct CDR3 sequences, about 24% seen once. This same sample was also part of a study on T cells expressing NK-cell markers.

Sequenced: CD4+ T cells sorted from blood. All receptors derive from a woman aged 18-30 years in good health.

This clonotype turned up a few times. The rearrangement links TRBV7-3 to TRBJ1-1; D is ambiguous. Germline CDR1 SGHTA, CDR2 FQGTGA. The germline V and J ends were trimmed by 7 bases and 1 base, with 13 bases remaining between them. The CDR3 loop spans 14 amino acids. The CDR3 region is CASTRWLPNTEAFF. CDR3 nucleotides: TGTGCCAGCACCCGTTGGCTTCCGAACACTGAAGCTTTCTTT. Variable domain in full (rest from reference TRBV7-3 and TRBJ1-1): GAGVSQTPSNKVTEKGKYVELRCDPISGHTALYWYRQSLGQGPEFLIYFQGTGAADDSGLPNDRFFAVRPEGSVSTLKIQRTERGDSAVYLCASTRWLPNTEAFFGQGTRLTVV.

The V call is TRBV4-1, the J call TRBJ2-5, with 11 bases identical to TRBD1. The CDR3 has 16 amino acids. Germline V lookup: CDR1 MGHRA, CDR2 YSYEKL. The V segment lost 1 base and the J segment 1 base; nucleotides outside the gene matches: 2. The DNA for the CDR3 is TGCGCCAGCAGCCAAGGGGACAGGGGGGCCCAAGAGACCCAGTACTTC. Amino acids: CASSQGDRGAQETQYF.

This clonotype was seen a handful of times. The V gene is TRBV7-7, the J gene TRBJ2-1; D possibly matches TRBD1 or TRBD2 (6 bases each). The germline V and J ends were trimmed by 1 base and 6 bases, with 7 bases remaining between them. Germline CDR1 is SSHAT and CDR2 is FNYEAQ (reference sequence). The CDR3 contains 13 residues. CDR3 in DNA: TGTGCCAGCAGCTTAGGGGGGGCCAATGAGCAGTTCTTC. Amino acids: CASSLGGANEQFF. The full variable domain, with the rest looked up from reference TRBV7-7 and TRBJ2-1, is GAGVSQSPRYKVTKRGQDVTLRCDPISSHATLYWYQQALGQGPEFLTYFNYEAQPDKSGLPSDRFSAERPEGSISTLTIQRTEQRDSAMYRCASSLGGANEQFFGPGTRLTVL.

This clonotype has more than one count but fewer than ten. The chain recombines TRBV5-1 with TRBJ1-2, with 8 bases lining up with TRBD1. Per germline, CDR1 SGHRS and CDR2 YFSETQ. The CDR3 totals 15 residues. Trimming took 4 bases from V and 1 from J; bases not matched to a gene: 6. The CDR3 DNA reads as TGCGCCAGCAGCCTGGGACAGGCTAATAACTATGGCTACACCTTC. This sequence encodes CASSLGQANNYGYTF.

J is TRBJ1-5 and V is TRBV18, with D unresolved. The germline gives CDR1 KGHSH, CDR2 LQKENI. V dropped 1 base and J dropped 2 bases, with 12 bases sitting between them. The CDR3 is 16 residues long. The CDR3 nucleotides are TGTGCCAGCTCACCACAGGTCTCTGGCGGCAATCAGCCCCAGCATTTT. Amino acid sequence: CASSPQVSGGNQPQHF.

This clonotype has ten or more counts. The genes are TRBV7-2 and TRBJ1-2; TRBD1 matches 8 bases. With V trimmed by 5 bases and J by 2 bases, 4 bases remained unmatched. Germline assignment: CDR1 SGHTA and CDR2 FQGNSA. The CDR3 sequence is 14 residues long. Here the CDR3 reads CASSPHRGNYGYTF. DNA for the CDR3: TGTGCCAGCAGCCCTCACAGGGGGAACTATGGCTACACCTTC.

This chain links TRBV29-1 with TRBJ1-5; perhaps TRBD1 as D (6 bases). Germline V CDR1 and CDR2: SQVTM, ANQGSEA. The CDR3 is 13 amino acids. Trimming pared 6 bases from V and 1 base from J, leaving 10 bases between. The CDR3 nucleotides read TGCAGCGTGCAACAGGGAAGCAATCAGCCCCAGCATTTT. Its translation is CSVQQGSNQPQHF.

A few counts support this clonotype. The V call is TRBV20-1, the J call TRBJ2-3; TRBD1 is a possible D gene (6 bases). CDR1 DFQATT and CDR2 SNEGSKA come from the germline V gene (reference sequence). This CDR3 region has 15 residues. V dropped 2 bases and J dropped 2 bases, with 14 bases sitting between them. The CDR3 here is CSARPQTGYTDTQYF. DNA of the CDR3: TGCAGTGCTAGACCGCAAACAGGGTACACAGATACGCAGTATTTT.

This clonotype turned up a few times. In DNA form, the CDR3 reads TGTGCTAGTGGTTCACCGGGACAGGGTTTGCATGAGCAGTTCTTC. Amino acid sequence: CASGSPGQGLHEQFF. This rearrangement joins TRBV12-5 to TRBJ2-1, with 9 bases lining up with TRBD1. Trimming cost V 4 bases and J 8 bases; bases outside gene matches: 9. Looked up from germline, CDR1 is LGHNT and CDR2 is FRNRAP. This CDR3 region has 15 residues.

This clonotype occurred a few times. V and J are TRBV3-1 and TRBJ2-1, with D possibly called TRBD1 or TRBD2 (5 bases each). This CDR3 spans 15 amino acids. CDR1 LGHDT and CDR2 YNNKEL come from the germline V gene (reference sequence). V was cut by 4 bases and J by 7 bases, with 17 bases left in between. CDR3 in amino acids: CASSRDGDGWNEQFF. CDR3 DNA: TGTGCCAGCAGCCGGGACGGGGACGGATGGAATGAGCAGTTCTTC.

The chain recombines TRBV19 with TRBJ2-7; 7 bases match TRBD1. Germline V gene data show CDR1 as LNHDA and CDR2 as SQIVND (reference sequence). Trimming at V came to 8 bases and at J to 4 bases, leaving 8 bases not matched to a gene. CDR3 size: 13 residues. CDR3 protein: CASGDSDVYEQYF. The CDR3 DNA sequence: TGTGCCAGTGGGGACAGCGATGTTTACGAGCAGTACTTC.

The CDR3 reads CASSEGGAINEQFF. The CDR3 bases are TGCGCCAGCAGCGAAGGGGGGGCGATCAATGAGCAGTTCTTC. The genes are TRBV10-2 and TRBJ2-1, with D possibly TRBD2 on 7 matching bases. V was cut by 6 bases and J by 6 bases, with 15 bases left in between. Germline assignment: CDR1 WSHSY and CDR2 SAAADI. This CDR3 has 14 residues.

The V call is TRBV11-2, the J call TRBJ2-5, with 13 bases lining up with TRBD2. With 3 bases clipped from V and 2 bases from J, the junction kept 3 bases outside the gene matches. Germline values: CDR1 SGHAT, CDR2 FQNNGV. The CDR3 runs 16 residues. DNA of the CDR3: TGTGCCAGCAGCTTGCAGGGACTAGCGGGACAAGAGACCCAGTACTTC. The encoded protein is CASSLQGLAGQETQYF.